This T cell receptor (beta chain) appears in the sequencing data of a study of graft-versus-host responses after intestinal transplantation. TCRdb's table, derived via immunoSEQ multiplex PCR, lists solely in-frame clones and lacks some. The data contain tens of thousands of clones, around 94% of them seen just once; the ten biggest clones take up approximately 0.71%. Germline V CDR1 and CDR2: KGHSH, LQKENI. V dropped 4 bases and J dropped 4; count of bases not matched to a gene: 4. CDR3 length equals 14 residues. V is TRBV18 and J is TRBJ2-5, with 9 bases lining up with TRBD1. The source is a human patient who received an intestinal transplant, so some T cells may come from the graft donor. This sample comprised PBMCs, obtained 16 days after intestinal transplant. The CDR3 sequence: CASSRTGGAETQYF. The CDR3 DNA is TGTGCCAGCTCACGAACAGGGGGCGCAGAGACCCAGTACTTC.